Presented here are 10 T cell receptor beta chains from one specimen sequenced in a study of cytomegalovirus exposure and HLA in healthy donors. The PCR had 60 Vbeta and 13 Jbeta primers. The protocol was immunoSEQ multiplex PCR, while the TCRdb copy is restricted to in-frame clones and leaves out a portion. This sample has some 180,000 clones; about 85% occur once, and the top ten carry around 0.99%. Sequencing input: PBMCs. These receptors were collected from a boy between 2 and 15 years old in good health and CMV-seronegative.

The J gene is TRBJ1-2, the V gene TRBV29-1; no definite D call. With 0 bases removed from V and 3 bases from J, the gap between germline ends came to 17 bases. Germline loops: CDR1 SQVTM, CDR2 ANQGSEA. CDR3 length: 16 residues. The CDR3, as DNA: TGCAGCGTTGAAGATTATGTTCGACCGGCGGACTATGGCTACACCTTC. Amino acid sequence: CSVEDYVRPADYGYTF.

The chain uses TRBV4-1 and TRBJ2-4; TRBD1 is a possible D gene (6 bases). The CDR3 consists of 17 residues. Germline-derived CDR1 and CDR2 are MGHRA and YSYEKL. Trimming shortened V by 4 bases and J by 0 bases, and 16 bases separated the two germline ends. CDR3 coding DNA: TGCGCCAGCAGCCTCCTAGGGACACGGATAGCCAAAAACATTCAGTACTTC. Protein: CASSLLGTRIAKNIQYF.

This clone has a single count. The gene calls are TRBV19 and TRBJ1-5; the match to TRBD1 covers 7 bases. Germline assignment: CDR1 LNHDA and CDR2 SQIVND (reference sequence). The length of the CDR3 is 17 residues. Losses at the gene ends were 2 bases for V and 0 bases for J; bases not matched to a gene: 7. The CDR3 nucleotides read TGTGCCAGTAGTATAACAGACAGGGCTTATAGCAATCAGCCCCAGCATTTT. It specifies CASSITDRAYSNQPQHF.

The chain couples TRBV5-1 to TRBJ1-2; D possibly corresponds to TRBD1 (6 bases). V lost 4 bases, J lost 4 bases, and 11 bases lay in between. The CDR3 length is 13 residues. Germline CDR1 and CDR2: SGHRS and YFSETQ. CDR3 sequence reads: CASSGGAAYGYTF. CDR3 bases: TGCGCCAGCAGCGGGGGGGCAGCCTATGGCTACACCTTC.

This clone was observed once. The chain is built from TRBV7-6 and TRBJ2-7; D gene ambiguous. Germline loops: CDR1 SGHVS, CDR2 FNYEAQ. V was trimmed by 1 base and J by 1 base, leaving 8 bases between them. The CDR3 covers 14 residues. Written as DNA, the CDR3 is TGTGCCAGCAGCTTAGAGTCGACTTCCTACGAGCAGTACTTC. Translation: CASSLESTSYEQYF.

V usage is TRBV27 and J usage is TRBJ2-6; TRBD1 aligns across 8 bases. CDR1 is MNHEY and CDR2 is SMNVEV in the germline V gene (reference sequence). CDR3 size: 18 residues. Trimming took 6 bases from V and 2 from J; bases not matched to a gene: 12. The CDR3 is CASSPLGRQGPGANVLTF. CDR3 in DNA: TGTGCCAGCAGCCCCCTAGGCCGACAGGGGCCTGGGGCCAACGTCCTGACTTTC. The full variable domain, rest sourced from reference TRBV27 and TRBJ2-6, is EAQVTQNPRYLITVTGKKLTVTCSQNMNHEYMSWYRQDPGLGLRQIYYSMNVEVTDKGDVPEGYKVSRKEKRNFPLILESPSPNQTSLYFCASSPLGRQGPGANVLTFGAGSRLTVL.

The V call is TRBV27, the J call TRBJ1-5, with D possibly TRBD1 on 6 matching bases. Trimming stripped 5 bases from V and 6 bases from J, with 11 bases between. The CDR3 has 13 residues. Germline values: CDR1 MNHEY, CDR2 SMNVEV (reference sequence). This CDR3 reads CASSTQGRQPQHF. CDR3 bases: TGTGCCAGCAGTACGCAGGGGCGTCAGCCCCAGCATTTT.

CDR3 region: CASSVDGSPLHF. The CDR3 DNA sequence: TGTGCCAGCAGCGTAGACGGTTCACCCCTCCACTTT. The chain carries TRBV9 and TRBJ1-6; no clear D gene. The CDR3 runs 12 residues. The germline gives CDR1 SGDLS, CDR2 YYNGEE. Trimming took off 0 bases at V and 9 bases at J, with 4 bases between the two ends.

The gene calls are TRBV7-3 and TRBJ2-1; D is uncertain. The V and J ends lost 3 bases and 9 bases respectively, with 15 bases between them. The CDR3 is 14 amino acids. Germline loops: CDR1 SGHTA, CDR2 FQGTGA. CDR3 in amino acids: CASSFQETLGEQFF. The CDR3 nucleotides read TGTGCCAGCAGCTTCCAAGAGACACTGGGTGAGCAGTTCTTC.

The J gene is TRBJ2-1, the V gene TRBV9; no firm D call. The CDR3 runs 15 residues. Per germline, CDR1 SGDLS and CDR2 YYNGEE. The germline V and J ends were trimmed by 4 bases and 9 bases, with 20 bases remaining between them. This CDR3 is CASSPLGSPSSEQFF. The CDR3 DNA sequence: TGTGCCAGCAGCCCGCTTGGCTCCCCTTCAAGTGAGCAGTTCTTC. The full variable domain, its missing parts supplied by reference TRBV9 and TRBJ2-1, is DSGVTQTPKHLITATGQRVTLRCSPRSGDLSVYWYQQSLDQGLQFLIQYYNGEERAKGNILERFSAQQFPDLHSELNLSSLELGDSALYFCASSPLGSPSSEQFFGPGTRLTVL.